The 24 T cell receptor beta chains below were found in one sample sequenced in a study of CD8 T cells in ankylosing spondylitis. Overall study findings and caveats: What appeared characteristic of ankylosing spondylitis blood was a TCR beta motif of fewer than ten highly homologous variants.

MiXCR was run by TCRdb on the 5' RACE reads, yielding one entry per CDR3 protein. This table has 670,000 or so distinct CDR3 sequences, roughly 19% appearing once. Their antigens are not known. What was sequenced was blood, either unsorted or a sorted T cell fraction (not recorded which). These TCRs come from a male donor with ankylosing spondylitis.

Only a few counts were recorded for this clonotype. V is TRBV27 and J is TRBJ1-1; TRBD1 aligns across 7 bases. The J segment lost 7 bases and the V segment lost 2 bases, leaving 7 bases of the junction unmatched. CDR1 and CDR2 from the germline V gene are MNHEY and SMNVEV (reference sequence). CDR3 length equals 14 residues. The CDR3, as DNA: TGTGCCAGCAGTTTAATCGGAGGGGACAGTGAAGCTTTCTTT. This codes for CASSLIGGDSEAFF.

In this sample, this clonotype turned up many times. This sequence joins TRBV20-1 and TRBJ1-2, with D possibly TRBD1 on 5 matching bases. CDR1 is DFQATT, CDR2 SNEGSKA, per germline (reference sequence). V was pared by 1 base and J by 0 bases, with 12 bases between. The CDR3 consists of 15 residues. The CDR3 sequence: CSARVRGNPNYGYTF. The CDR3, as DNA: TGCAGTGCTAGAGTGCGGGGGAACCCTAACTATGGCTACACCTTC.

The rearrangement links TRBV19 to TRBJ2-7, with D possibly matching TRBD1 (6 bases). Trimming left V 2 bases short and J 3 bases short, with 20 bases between. CDR1 is LNHDA, CDR2 SQIVND, per germline (reference sequence). The CDR3 covers 17 residues. DNA of the CDR3: TGTGCCAGTAGTATAAAAAGGCCAGGGGCAAGGAACTACGAGCAGTACTTC. Protein: CASSIKRPGARNYEQYF.

This clonotype came up a few times. The chain links TRBV4-2 to TRBJ2-1, with TRBD1 as a possible D gene (5 bases). The CDR3 totals 14 residues. Looked up from germline, CDR1 is LGHNA and CDR2 is YNFKEQ. Trimming removed 0 bases from V and 6 bases from J, with 9 bases in between. The CDR3 bases are TGTGCCAGCAGCCAAGAGCCGCAGGGCAATGAGCAGTTCTTC. Translation: CASSQEPQGNEQFF.

The chain links TRBV12-3 or TRBV12-4 to TRBJ2-2; 8 bases agree with TRBD1. This CDR3 has 22 residues. The junction had 26 bases not matched to a gene; V was cut back by 3 bases and J by 5 bases. The CDR3 nucleotides read TGTGCCAGCAGTTTCCCTTCTTTTAAATACGGACAGGGAAATTATCTTACCGGGGAGCTGTTTTTT. Residues: CASSFPSFKYGQGNYLTGELFF.

This clonotype came up a few times. The chain links TRBV28 to TRBJ2-1; 9 bases are shared with TRBD1. Germline V lookup: CDR1 MDHEN, CDR2 SYDVKM. This CDR3 has 14 amino acids. The trim removed 1 base at V and 12 bases at J, leaving 7 bases unmatched. The CDR3 nucleotides read TGTGCCAGCAGTTTATTGGGGGGACAGGGTACGCAGTTCTTC. This codes for CASSLLGGQGTQFF.

A few counts support this clonotype. The gene calls are TRBV11-2 and TRBJ2-7, with 13 bases identical to TRBD2. The germline V gene encodes CDR1 SGHAT and CDR2 FQNNGV. J was trimmed by 3 bases and V by 1 base; bases with no gene match: 12. The CDR3 consists of 19 residues. In DNA, the CDR3 is TGTGCCAGCAGCTTAGTCTCCACTAGCGGGAGGGCACTTTACTACGAGCAGTACTTC. Translated: CASSLVSTSGRALYYEQYF.

This rearrangement joins TRBV12-3 or TRBV12-4 to TRBJ1-2; possible D gene TRBD1, 6 bases. V lost 5 bases to trimming and J lost 4 bases, with 17 bases between them. This CDR3 has 15 amino acids. The CDR3 DNA reads TGTGCCAGCAGTCCTGGTGGGCAGGGGACCTATGGCTACACCTTC. The encoded protein is CASSPGGQGTYGYTF.

The genes are TRBV11-2 and TRBJ2-1; TRBD1 is a possible D gene (5 bases). V was clipped by 2 bases and J by 5 bases, with 10 bases between them. Germline loops: CDR1 SGHAT, CDR2 FQNNGV. The CDR3 extends over 14 amino acids. The CDR3 protein is CASSLTGPDNEQFF. CDR3 nucleotides: TGTGCCAGCAGCTTAACAGGCCCCGACAATGAGCAGTTCTTC. Drawing the rest from reference TRBV11-2 and TRBJ2-1, the complete variable domain is EAGVAQSPRYKIIEKRQSVAFWCNPISGHATLYWYQQILGQGPKLLIQFQNNGVVDDSQLPKDRFSAERLKGVDSTLKIQPAKLEDSAVYLCASSLTGPDNEQFFGPGTRLTVL.

Note on this clonotype: Being one base from a much bigger clone, this may be a read error. The chain combines TRBV6-1 with TRBJ2-7; 11 nucleotides agree with TRBD2. With 3 bases clipped from V and 0 bases from J, the junction kept 1 base outside the gene matches. The germline gives CDR1 MNHNS, CDR2 SASEGT. The CDR3 loop spans 15 amino acids. CDR3 loop: CASSDTSGSSYEQYF. The CDR3 DNA reads as TGTGCCAGCAGTGACACTAGCGGGAGCTCCTACGAGCAGTACTTC.

The rearrangement joins TRBV20-1 to TRBJ2-1, with TRBD2 matching 10 bases. The CDR3 sequence is 17 residues long. From germline, CDR1 is DFQATT and CDR2 SNEGSKA (reference sequence). Trimming took 4 bases from V and 1 from J; bases not matched to a gene: 10. CDR3: CSAMDPTSGNSYNEQFF. CDR3 DNA sequence: TGCAGTGCTATGGACCCAACTAGCGGGAATTCCTACAATGAGCAGTTCTTC.

The sample holds many counts of this clonotype. The J gene is TRBJ2-1, the V gene TRBV7-2; TRBD2 matches at 8 bases. V was clipped by 2 bases and J by 10 bases; unmatched bases: 10. This CDR3 contains 15 residues. Germline loops: CDR1 SGHTA, CDR2 FQGNSA. CDR3 nucleotides: TGTGCCAGCAGCTTACCCGGGCTAGCGGGTTACGAGCAGTTCTTC. This sequence encodes CASSLPGLAGYEQFF. Full variable domain (missing parts from reference TRBV7-2 and TRBJ2-1): GAGVSQSPSNKVTEKGKDVELRCDPISGHTALYWYRQSLGQGLEFLIYFQGNSAPDKSGLPSDRFSAERTGGSVSTLTIQRTQQEDSAVYLCASSLPGLAGYEQFFGPGTRLTVL.

The CDR3 bases are TGTGCCAGCAGCTTCTGGACAGGGAGGCCTGAAGCTTTCTTT. As protein: CASSFWTGRPEAFF. The V gene is TRBV5-6, the J gene TRBJ1-1; 8 nucleotides agree with TRBD1. The CDR3 runs to 14 residues. Germline V gives CDR1 SGHDT, CDR2 YYEEEE. The V segment lost 2 bases and the J segment 6 bases; nucleotides outside the gene matches: 6.

This rearrangement joins TRBV24-1 to TRBJ2-1, with D tentatively TRBD1 or TRBD2 (5 bases each). Trimming pared 3 bases from V and 6 bases from J, leaving 14 bases between. The length of the CDR3 is 15 residues. The germline gives CDR1 KGHDR, CDR2 SFDVKD. The CDR3 here is CATSDGELGVNEQFF. The CDR3 region has the DNA TGTGCCACCAGTGATGGGGAGTTAGGGGTCAATGAGCAGTTCTTC.

This sequence joins TRBV2 and TRBJ1-2, with a tentative D call TRBD1 (6 bases). This CDR3 comprises 14 residues. The germline gives CDR1 SNHLY, CDR2 FYNNEI. Trimming cost V 7 bases and J 3 bases, with 15 bases left between them. CDR3 sequence reads: CASKLDRHDYGYTF. The CDR3 DNA is TGTGCCAGCAAACTCGACAGGCACGACTATGGCTACACCTTC. Full variable domain (remainder filled in from reference TRBV2 and TRBJ1-2): EPEVTQTPSHQVTQMGQEVILRCVPISNHLYFYWYRQILGQKVEFLVSFYNNEISEKSEIFDDQFSVERPDGSNFTLKIRSTKLEDSAMYFCASKLDRHDYGYTFGSGTRLTVV.

The chain joins TRBV7-9 to TRBJ1-4; no firm D call. V was shortened by 6 bases and J by 5 bases, with 10 bases between the two germline ends. The CDR3 is 13 residues long. The germline CDR1 and CDR2 sequences are SEHNR and FQNEAQ (reference sequence). The CDR3 protein is CASRTTENEKLFF. CDR3 nucleotides: TGTGCCAGCAGGACTACAGAGAATGAAAAACTGTTTTTT.

V gene TRBV14 combines with J gene TRBJ2-7; no definite D call. From germline, CDR1 is SGHDN and CDR2 FVKESK. The V end lost 4 bases, the J end lost 0 bases, and 13 bases lay between the germline ends. This CDR3 is 15 amino acids long. CDR3 amino acids: CASSPTVVGSYEQYF. CDR3 in DNA: TGTGCCAGCAGCCCAACAGTCGTAGGCTCCTACGAGCAGTACTTC.

CDR3 coding DNA: TGCAGTGCTAGGGACTATCAGACCCAGTACTTC. This encodes CSARDYQTQYF. The rearrangement joins TRBV20-1 to TRBJ2-5; weak D call: TRBD2 (6 bases). The CDR3 extends over 11 amino acids. Germline CDR1 and CDR2: DFQATT and SNEGSKA (reference sequence). The V gene lost 3 bases and the J gene lost 6 bases, with 8 bases spanning the gap.

This clonotype was counted a few times. This chain connects TRBV24-1 to TRBJ1-1, with a possible D match to TRBD1 (5 bases). V lost 0 bases to trimming and J lost 4 bases, with 14 bases between them. CDR3 length equals 16 residues. Germline V lookup: CDR1 KGHDR, CDR2 SFDVKD. DNA for the CDR3: TGTGCCACCAGTGATTTGTGTAGGGATGGGGGCACTGAAGCTTTCTTT. Its protein is CATSDLCRDGGTEAFF.

This clonotype appeared many times. The chain employs TRBV3-1 and TRBJ2-5; 8 nucleotides align to TRBD2. Per the germline V gene, CDR1 is LGHDT and CDR2 is YNNKEL (reference sequence). The CDR3 has 13 residues. Trimming at V came to 1 base and at J to 5 bases, leaving 0 bases not matched to a gene. The CDR3 loop reads CASSQASGETQYF. CDR3 coding DNA: TGTGCCAGCAGCCAAGCTAGCGGGGAGACCCAGTACTTC.

This clonotype appeared once. J is TRBJ1-1 and V is TRBV7-9; 9 nucleotides align to TRBD1. Looked up from germline, CDR1 is SEHNR and CDR2 is FQNEAQ (reference sequence). With V trimmed by 1 base and J by 6 bases, 6 bases remained unmatched. CDR3 length: 15 residues. The CDR3 spells CASSLGDRVFAEAFF. Written as DNA, the CDR3 is TGTGCCAGCAGCTTAGGGGACAGGGTATTTGCTGAAGCTTTCTTT.

This chain connects TRBV5-1 to TRBJ2-7; TRBD1 matches at 8 bases. The germline gives CDR1 SGHRS, CDR2 YFSETQ. The CDR3 consists of 15 residues. V lost 1 base, J lost 3 bases, and 6 bases stayed unmatched. In nucleotides, the CDR3 is TGCGCCAGCAGCTTGATTTGGACAGGGAGCTACGAGCAGTACTTC. This gives the protein CASSLIWTGSYEQYF.

As concerns this clonotype: At one end the junction does not follow the germline gene, possibly because of a read error. The chain's CDR3 is CASRLGGSAAGELFF. In DNA, the CDR3 is TGCGCCAGCAGGTTGGGAGGGAGCGCGGCCGGGGAGCTGTTTTTT. V is TRBV5-1 and J is TRBJ2-2, with 7 positions matching TRBD2. CDR1 is SGHRS and CDR2 is YFSETQ in the germline V gene. The CDR3 covers 15 residues. Filled out from reference TRBV5-1 and TRBJ2-2, the complete variable domain reads KAGVTQTPRYLIKTRGQQVTLSCSPISGHRSVSWYQQTPGQGLQFLFEYFSETQRNKGNFPGRFSGRQFSNSRSEMNVSTLELGDSALYLCASRLGGSAAGELFFGEGSRLTVL.

The chain is built from TRBV12-3 or TRBV12-4 and TRBJ2-7, with D uncertain. The V gene lost 3 bases and the J gene lost 5 bases, with 14 bases spanning the gap. The CDR3 is 14 amino acids. The CDR3 loop reads CASSLGFVGDEQYF. In DNA form, the CDR3 reads TGTGCCAGCAGTTTGGGGTTTGTGGGCGACGAGCAGTACTTC.